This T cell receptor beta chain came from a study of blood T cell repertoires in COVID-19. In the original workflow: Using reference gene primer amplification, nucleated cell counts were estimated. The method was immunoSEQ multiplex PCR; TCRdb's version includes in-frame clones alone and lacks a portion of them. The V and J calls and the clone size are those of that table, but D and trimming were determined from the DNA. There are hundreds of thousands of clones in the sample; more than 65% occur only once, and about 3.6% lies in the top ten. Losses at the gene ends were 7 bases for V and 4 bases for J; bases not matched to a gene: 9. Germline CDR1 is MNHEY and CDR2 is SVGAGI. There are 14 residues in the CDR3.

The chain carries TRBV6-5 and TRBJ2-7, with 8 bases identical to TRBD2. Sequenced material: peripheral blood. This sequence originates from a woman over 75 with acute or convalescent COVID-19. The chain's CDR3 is CASTGGDVRYEQYF. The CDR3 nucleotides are TGTGCCAGCACGGGAGGGGACGTACGGTACGAGCAGTACTTC.